This T cell receptor beta chain is from a study of beta chain features in type 1 diabetes. Reverse transcription of all isolated RNA meant that expressed TCRB transcripts were sequenced. The method was immunoSEQ multiplex PCR; TCRdb's version includes in-frame clones alone and lacks a portion of them. Of hundreds of thousands of clones detected, less than 20% appear once; the ten largest clones hold about 0.097%. The ends were cut back, 3 bases at V and 1 base at J, with 10 bases in the middle. CDR3 length equals 16 residues. CDR1 and CDR2 (germline): LNHDA, SQIVND (reference sequence). The sample comprised naive CD4+ T cells from blood. The rearrangement links TRBV19 to TRBJ2-6; D remains ambiguous. The source is a man in his late teens or twenties in good health. In nucleotides, the CDR3 is TGTGCCAGTAGTATTAGCTGGGCTTCTGGGGCCAACGTCCTGACTTTC. It codes for CASSISWASGANVLTF.